Sequencing of this TCR beta chain was carried out in a study of naive and memory T cell subsets. Regarding the study as a whole: In naive cells, over 95% of TCR sequences were seen only once. Each distinct alpha or beta sequence counts as one clonotype. Especially in CD8 cells, naive repertoires contained a few larger clonotypes, possibly CD45RA-re-expressing memory cells.

As to this clonotype: The target antigen is unknown.

Cells stained for CD3, CD4, CD8, CD45RA, CD27 and viability were sorted into four CD45RA/CD27 subsets. Germline loops: CDR1 LGHDT, CDR2 YNNKEL (reference sequence). The CDR3 totals 13 residues. V was shortened by 4 bases and J by 7 bases, with 13 bases between the two germline ends. Both TRBC1 and TRBC2 were covered by a beta constant-region primer of two equimolar oligonucleotides. Ligated cDNA was amplified by four rounds of PCR with nested alpha and beta constant-region primers and SP2. Using its own MiXCR run on the UMI-ligation and nested PCR reads, TCRdb lists one record per CDR3 protein. The repertoire holds approximately 140,000 distinct CDR3 sequences, 22% seen once, with over 0.09% in the top ten.

The genes are TRBV3-1 and TRBJ1-2; the D gene is possibly TRBD1 (5 bases). The sample comprised naive CD4+ T cells from blood. The receptor's source is a human donor in good health. As DNA, the CDR3 is TGTGCCAGCAGCCTGCGGGGGAAAAGTGGCTACACCTTC. This translates into CASSLRGKSGYTF.